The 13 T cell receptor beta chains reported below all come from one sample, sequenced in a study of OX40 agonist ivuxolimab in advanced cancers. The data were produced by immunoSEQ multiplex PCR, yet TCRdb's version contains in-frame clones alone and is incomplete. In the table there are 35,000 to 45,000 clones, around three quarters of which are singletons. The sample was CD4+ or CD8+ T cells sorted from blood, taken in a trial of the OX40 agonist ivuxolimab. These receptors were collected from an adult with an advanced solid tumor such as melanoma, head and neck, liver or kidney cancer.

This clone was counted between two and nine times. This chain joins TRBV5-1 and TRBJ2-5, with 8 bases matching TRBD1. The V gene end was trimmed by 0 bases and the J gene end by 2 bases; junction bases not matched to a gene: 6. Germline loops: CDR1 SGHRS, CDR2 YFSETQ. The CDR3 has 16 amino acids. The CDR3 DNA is TGCGCCAGCAGCTTGGCCCCGGGACAGGTACAAGAGACCCAGTACTTC. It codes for CASSLAPGQVQETQYF.

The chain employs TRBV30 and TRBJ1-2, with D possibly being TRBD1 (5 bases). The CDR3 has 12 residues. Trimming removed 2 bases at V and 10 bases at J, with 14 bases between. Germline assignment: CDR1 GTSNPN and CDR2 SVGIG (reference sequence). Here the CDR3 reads CAWSPKTAVYTF. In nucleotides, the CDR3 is TGTGCCTGGAGTCCCAAGACAGCAGTCTACACCTTC.

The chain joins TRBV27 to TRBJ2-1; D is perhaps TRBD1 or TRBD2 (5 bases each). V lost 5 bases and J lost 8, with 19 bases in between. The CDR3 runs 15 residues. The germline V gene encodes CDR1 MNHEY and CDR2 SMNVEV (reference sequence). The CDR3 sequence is CASSPSWDRDHEQFF. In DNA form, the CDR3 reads TGTGCCAGCAGTCCCTCGTGGGATCGGGACCATGAGCAGTTCTTC.

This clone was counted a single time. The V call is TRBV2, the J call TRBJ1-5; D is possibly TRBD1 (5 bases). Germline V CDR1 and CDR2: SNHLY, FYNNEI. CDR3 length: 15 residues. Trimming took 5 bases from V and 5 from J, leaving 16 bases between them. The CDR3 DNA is TGTGCCAGCAGTTTGGAAGGGGCGGTGGATCAGCCCCAGCATTTT. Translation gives CASSLEGAVDQPQHF.

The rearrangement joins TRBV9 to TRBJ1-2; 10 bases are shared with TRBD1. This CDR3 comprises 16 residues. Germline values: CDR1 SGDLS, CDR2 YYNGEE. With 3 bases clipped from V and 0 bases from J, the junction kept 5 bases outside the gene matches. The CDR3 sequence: CASSARGTGANYGYTF. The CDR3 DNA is TGTGCCAGCAGCGCCCGGGGGACAGGGGCTAACTATGGCTACACCTTC. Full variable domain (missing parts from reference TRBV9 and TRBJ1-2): DSGVTQTPKHLITATGQRVTLRCSPRSGDLSVYWYQQSLDQGLQFLIQYYNGEERAKGNILERFSAQQFPDLHSELNLSSLELGDSALYFCASSARGTGANYGYTFGSGTRLTVV.

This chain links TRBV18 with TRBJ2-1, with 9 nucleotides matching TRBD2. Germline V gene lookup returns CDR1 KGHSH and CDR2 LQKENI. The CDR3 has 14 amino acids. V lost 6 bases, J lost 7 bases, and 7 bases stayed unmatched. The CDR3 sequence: CASSLGLALNEQFF. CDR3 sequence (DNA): TGTGCCAGCTCCCTAGGACTAGCGTTGAATGAGCAGTTCTTC.

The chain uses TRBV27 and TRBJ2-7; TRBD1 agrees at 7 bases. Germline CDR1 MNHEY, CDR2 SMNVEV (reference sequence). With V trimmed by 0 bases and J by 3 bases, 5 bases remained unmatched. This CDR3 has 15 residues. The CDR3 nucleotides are TGTGCCAGCAGTTTATCGGGGACAGCTCACTACGAGCAGTACTTC. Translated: CASSLSGTAHYEQYF.

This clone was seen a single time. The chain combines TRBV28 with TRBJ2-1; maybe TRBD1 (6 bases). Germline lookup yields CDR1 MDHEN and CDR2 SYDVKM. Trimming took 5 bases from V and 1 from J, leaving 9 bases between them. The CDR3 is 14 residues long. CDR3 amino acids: CASSRQVSYNEQFF. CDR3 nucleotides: TGTGCCAGCAGTCGACAGGTATCCTACAATGAGCAGTTCTTC. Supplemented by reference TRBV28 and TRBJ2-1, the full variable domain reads DVKVTQSSRYLVKRTGEKVFLECVQDMDHENMFWYRQDPGLGLRLIYFSYDVKMKEKGDIPEGYSVSREKKERFSLILESASTNQTSMYLCASSRQVSYNEQFFGPGTRLTVL.

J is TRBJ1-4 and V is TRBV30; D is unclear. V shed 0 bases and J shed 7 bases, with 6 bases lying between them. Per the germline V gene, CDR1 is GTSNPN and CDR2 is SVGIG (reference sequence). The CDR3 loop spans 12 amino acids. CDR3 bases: TGTGCCTGGAGTGTCGGGTTTGAAAAACTGTTTTTT. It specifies CAWSVGFEKLFF.

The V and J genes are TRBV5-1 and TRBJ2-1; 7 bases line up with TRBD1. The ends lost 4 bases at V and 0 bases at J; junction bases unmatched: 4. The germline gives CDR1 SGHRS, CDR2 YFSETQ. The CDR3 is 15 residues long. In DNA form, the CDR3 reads TGCGCCAGCAGCGCGACAGGGCCCTCCTACAATGAGCAGTTCTTC. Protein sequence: CASSATGPSYNEQFF.

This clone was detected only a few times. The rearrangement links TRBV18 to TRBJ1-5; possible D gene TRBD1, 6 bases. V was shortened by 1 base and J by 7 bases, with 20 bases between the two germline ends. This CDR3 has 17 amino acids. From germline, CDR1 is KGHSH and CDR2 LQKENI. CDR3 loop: CASSPRIGGDGRQPQHF. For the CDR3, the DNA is TGTGCCAGCTCACCACGGATAGGGGGGGACGGGCGACAGCCCCAGCATTTT.

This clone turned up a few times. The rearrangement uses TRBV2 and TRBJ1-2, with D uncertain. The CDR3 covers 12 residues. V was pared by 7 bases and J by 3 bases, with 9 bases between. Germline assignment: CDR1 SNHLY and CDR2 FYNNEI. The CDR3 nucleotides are TGTGCCAGCAAGGGAAGTTACTATGGCTACACCTTC. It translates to CASKGSYYGYTF.

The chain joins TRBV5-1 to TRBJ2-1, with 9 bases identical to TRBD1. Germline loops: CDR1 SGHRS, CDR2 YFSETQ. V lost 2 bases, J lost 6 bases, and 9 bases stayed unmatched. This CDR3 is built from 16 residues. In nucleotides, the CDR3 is TGCGCCAGCAGCTTACTGCCGGGACAGGGAGGCAATGAGCAGTTCTTC. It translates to CASSLLPGQGGNEQFF.